These T cell receptor beta chains were read from a single sample in a study of blood T cell repertoires in COVID-19. Profiled with immunoSEQ multiplex PCR; TCRdb holds only in-frame clones, not every one. This table has around 240,000 clones, more than 70% appearing once. Input material: PBMCs or T cells enriched from blood (not recorded which). The receptors originated from a woman aged 45-60 years who had recovered from COVID-19. Both conserved end residues are part of each CDR3. D genes are given only for firm matches. The size of a clone is reported for some rows only, either as once, few or many, or as a class for expanded clones.

abundance	v_gene	d_gene	j_gene	CDR3aa	CDR3nt
.	TRBV18	TRBD2	TRBJ2-3	CASSPYSSGGATDTQYF	TGTGCCAGCTCACCCTATTCTAGCGGGGGGGCCACAGATACGCAGTATTTT
.	TRBV2	.	TRBJ2-1	CASSDGTSYNEQFF	TGTGCCAGCAGTGACGGGACTTCATACAATGAGCAGTTCTTC
few	TRBV10-3	.	TRBJ1-1	CFYRVSNTEAFF	TGTTTTTACAGGGTTTCGAACACTGAAGCTTTCTTT
.	TRBV6-4	TRBD1	TRBJ2-7	CASSDSPEGAPQYF	TGTGCCAGCAGTGACTCCCCCGAGGGGGCCCCGCAGTACTTC
once	TRBV28	.	TRBJ1-1	CASRQGSWTEAFF	TGTGCCAGCAGGCAGGGGAGTTGGACTGAAGCTTTCTTT
.	TRBV9	TRBD2	TRBJ2-5	CASSARSSGRLQETQYF	TGTGCCAGCAGCGCCCGATCTAGCGGGAGGCTTCAAGAGACCCAGTACTTC
.	TRBV4-1	.	TRBJ2-5	CASSLRQNFRVETQYF	TGCGCCAGCAGCCTCAGACAGAACTTCAGGGTAGAGACCCAGTACTTC
.	TRBV7-2	TRBD1	TRBJ1-2	CASSPASRGQGYGYTF	TGTGCCAGCAGCCCAGCGTCTAGGGGGCAAGGCTATGGCTACACCTTC
.	TRBV30	TRBD2	TRBJ2-2	CAWSDSGRHTGELFF	TGTGCCTGGAGCGATAGCGGGAGGCACACCGGGGAGCTGTTTTTT
.	TRBV7-2	.	TRBJ2-1	CASSLFPDNEQFF	TGTGCCAGCAGCTTATTTCCAGACAATGAGCAGTTCTTC
.	TRBV7-9	TRBD1	TRBJ2-5	CASSLAGAQGVGTQYF	TGTGCCAGCAGCTTAGCGGGTGCCCAGGGGGTCGGGACCCAGTACTTC
.	TRBV2	TRBD1	TRBJ2-3	CASRRQGLSTDTQYF	TGTGCCAGCAGACGACAGGGTCTCAGCACAGATACGCAGTATTTT
.	TRBV6-5	.	TRBJ1-6	CASTVGWSNSPLHF	TGTGCCAGCACCGTCGGATGGAGTAATTCACCCCTCCACTTT
.	TRBV10-3	TRBD1	TRBJ2-7	CAISTGQGIYEQYF	TGTGCCATCAGTACCGGACAGGGAATCTACGAGCAGTACTTC
.	TRBV7-2	.	TRBJ2-7	CASSLGPGPYEQYF	TGTGCCAGCAGCTTAGGGCCTGGCCCCTACGAGCAGTACTTC
.	TRBV5-4	.	TRBJ1-4	CASSLAATNEKLFF	TGTGCCAGCAGCCTAGCTGCAACTAATGAAAAACTGTTTTTT
.	TRBV21-1	.	TRBJ2-7	CASSDRPPPYEQYF	TGTGCCAGCAGCGACAGGCCACCACCCTACGAGCAGTACTTC
.	TRBV7-6	TRBD2	TRBJ2-7	CASSWTSGEAEQYF	TGTGCCAGCAGCTGGACTAGCGGGGAGGCCGAGCAGTACTTC
.	TRBV7-2	.	TRBJ2-5	CASSLMGGGQETQYF	TGTGCCAGCAGCTTGATGGGAGGGGGCCAAGAGACCCAGTACTTC
.	TRBV24-1	TRBD1	TRBJ2-3	CATSFGQGEITDTQYF	TGTGCCACCAGTTTTGGACAGGGGGAAATCACAGATACGCAGTATTTT